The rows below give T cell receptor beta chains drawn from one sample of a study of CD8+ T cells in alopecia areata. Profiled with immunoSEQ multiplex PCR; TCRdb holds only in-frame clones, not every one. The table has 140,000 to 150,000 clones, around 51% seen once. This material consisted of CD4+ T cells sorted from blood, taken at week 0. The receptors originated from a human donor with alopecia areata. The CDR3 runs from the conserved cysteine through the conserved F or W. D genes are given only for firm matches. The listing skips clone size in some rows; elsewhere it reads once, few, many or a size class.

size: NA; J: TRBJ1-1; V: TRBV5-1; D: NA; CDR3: CASQSPQANTEAFF; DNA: TGCGCCAGCCAGTCCCCACAGGCGAACACTGAAGCTTTCTTT
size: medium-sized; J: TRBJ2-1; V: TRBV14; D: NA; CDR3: CASSQDSYNEQFF; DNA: TGTGCCAGCAGCCAAGATAGTTACAATGAGCAGTTCTTC
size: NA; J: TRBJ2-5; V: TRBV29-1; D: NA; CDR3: CSVRDTGSWDAQETQYF; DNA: TGCAGCGTCCGGGACACGGGGTCATGGGATGCTCAAGAGACCCAGTACTTC
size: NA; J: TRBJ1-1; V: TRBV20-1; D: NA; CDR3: CSAGQPTEAFF; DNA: TGCAGTGCAGGACAGCCCACAGAAGCTTTCTTT
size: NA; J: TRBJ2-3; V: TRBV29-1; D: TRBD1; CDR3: CSVSSGGFGTDTQYF; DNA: TGCAGCGTTTCCTCAGGGGGATTTGGAACAGATACGCAGTATTTT
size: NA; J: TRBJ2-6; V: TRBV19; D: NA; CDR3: CASSIDSGANVLTF; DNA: TGTGCCAGTAGTATAGACTCTGGGGCCAACGTCCTGACTTTC
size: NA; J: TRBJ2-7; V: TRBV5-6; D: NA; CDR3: CASSLGSRGDEQYF; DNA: TGTGCCAGCAGCTTGGGATCCAGGGGTGACGAGCAGTACTTC
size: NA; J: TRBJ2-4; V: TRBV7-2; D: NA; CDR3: CASSSGALAKNIQYF; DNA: TGTGCCAGCAGCTCAGGGGCGCTAGCCAAAAACATTCAGTACTTC
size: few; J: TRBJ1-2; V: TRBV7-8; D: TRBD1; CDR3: CASSPRQGASNYGYTF; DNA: TGTGCCAGCAGCCCACGTCAGGGGGCAAGTAACTATGGCTACACCTTC
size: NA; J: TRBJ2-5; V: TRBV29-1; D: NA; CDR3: CSVVIPSQGGETQYF; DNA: TGCAGCGTTGTAATCCCTTCCCAGGGCGGGGAGACCCAGTACTTC
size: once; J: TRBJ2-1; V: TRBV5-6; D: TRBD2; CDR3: CASSYLAGGVNEQFF; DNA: TGTGCCAGCAGTTACCTAGCGGGAGGTGTTAATGAGCAGTTCTTC
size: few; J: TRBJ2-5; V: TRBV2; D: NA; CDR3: CASNVERETQYF; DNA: TGTGCCAGCAACGTGGAGAGAGAGACCCAGTACTTC